The TCR beta chain under discussion was sequenced for a study of T-cell memory formation after mild COVID-19. Regarding the study as a whole: Among clones contracting day 15 to 85, CD4/CD8 was balanced, whereas later expanders leaned CD4+.

From the 5' RACE reads, TCRdb called clonotypes with MiXCR, one entry per CDR3 protein. The top ten hold 3.5% of the sample, which has 200,000 to 250,000 distinct CDR3 sequences, less than 20% seen once. Points on this clonotype: The antigen remains unidentified.

The TCR was taken from a man aged 18 to 29 who had mild COVID-19 (a few samples of this study predate the infection). Cell type and time point are not known. Sequencing was done on a sample of PBMCs or a T cell subset sorted from them (not recorded which).

As DNA, the CDR3 is TGTGCCAGCAGCCCTAGCAGAGGCACCGGGGAGCTGTTTTTT. Residues: CASSPSRGTGELFF. The V call is TRBV7-2, the J call TRBJ2-2, with a tentative D call TRBD2 (5 bases). The V end lost 5 bases, the J end lost 4 bases, and 11 bases lay between the germline ends. This CDR3 has 14 residues. The V gene's germline CDR1 is SGHTA and CDR2 FQGNSA.